Listed here are 23 T cell receptor beta chains from one sample, sequenced in a study of T cells after yellow fever vaccination (dated by TCRdb to about 2019). Reading the label with the study, this specimen's treatment or condition is: live attenuated yellow fever vaccine strain. Library prep was done by 5' RACE. Sequencing was carried out with an Illumina NovaSeq 6000. Clones were called with MiXCR by TCRdb after fastp trimmed the public reads at Q25, and only in-frame beta chains were retained. Duplicate CDR3 protein sequences are folded into a single record with the most common DNA and genes. The sample contains some 390,000 distinct CDR3 sequences, 15% to 20% of them found a single time. About 18% of the sample lies in the top ten. Specimen: PBMCs, collected before the yellow fever booster vaccination. The receptors shown here come from a man in his late teens or twenties who received the YFV17D yellow fever vaccine.

There are a few counts of this clonotype. The chain combines TRBV6-5 with TRBJ1-2; 10 bases fit TRBD1. The CDR3 covers 13 residues. The V and J ends lost 11 bases and 4 bases, in that order; junction bases with no gene match: 7. Germline-derived CDR1 and CDR2 are MNHEY and SVGAGI. CDR3 amino acids: CASRGQGSYGYTF. The CDR3 DNA is TGTGCCTCGCGGGGACAGGGGTCCTATGGCTACACCTTC.

This clonotype was found a few times. J is TRBJ2-7 and V is TRBV4-3; D is perhaps TRBD1 (6 bases). V was cut by 4 bases and J by 5 bases, with 12 bases left in between. Germline assignment: CDR1 LGHNA and CDR2 YSLEER. The CDR3 totals 13 residues. This CDR3 reads CASSRGHEDEQYF. CDR3 nucleotide sequence: TGCGCCAGCAGCCGGGGACATGAGGACGAGCAGTACTTC.

This clonotype was seen more than once but under ten times. V is TRBV6-5 and J is TRBJ2-7, with D tentatively TRBD2 (5 bases). Germline values: CDR1 MNHEY, CDR2 SVGAGI. V lost 8 bases, J lost 1 base, and 15 bases lay in between. The CDR3 has 14 residues. In DNA form, the CDR3 reads TGTGCCAGCTCCGCCGGGGTCTCGTCCTACGAGCAGTACTTC. Its translation: CASSAGVSSYEQYF.

In its sample, this clonotype was seen a few times. The rearrangement links TRBV6-5 to TRBJ1-1; weak D call: TRBD1 (6 bases). This CDR3 spans 13 amino acids. Trimming took 2 bases from V and 4 from J, leaving 8 bases between them. Germline lookup yields CDR1 MNHEY and CDR2 SVGAGI. The CDR3 loop reads CASSYGRGTEAFF. CDR3 nucleotides: TGTGCCAGCAGTTACGGCAGGGGCACTGAAGCTTTCTTT.

The rearrangement links TRBV6-5 to TRBJ1-4, with unresolved D. V gave up 4 bases and J gave up 5 bases, with 8 bases separating them. The CDR3 contains 13 residues. Looked up from germline, CDR1 is MNHEY and CDR2 is SVGAGI. Here the CDR3 DNA reads TGTGCCAGCAGTTCGGTTTACAATGAAAAACTGTTTTTT. Encoded protein: CASSSVYNEKLFF.

The chain is built from TRBV4-3 and TRBJ1-4; D possibly corresponds to TRBD1 (5 bases). V shed 1 base and J shed 7 bases, with 13 bases lying between them. The CDR3 extends over 15 amino acids. CDR1 is LGHNA and CDR2 is YSLEER in the germline V gene. CDR3 amino acids: CASSQAGTSGEKLFF. In nucleotides, the CDR3 is TGCGCCAGCAGCCAAGCCGGGACGTCAGGTGAAAAACTGTTTTTT.

The chain is built from TRBV27 and TRBJ2-1; D is perhaps TRBD1 (6 bases). CDR1 MNHEY and CDR2 SMNVEV come from the germline V gene (reference sequence). Deletions cut 4 bases from V and 1 base from J, with 14 bases between. The CDR3 sequence is 16 residues long. DNA for the CDR3: TGTGCCAGCAGTTCCCTTACAGGGAGTTCCTACAATGAGCAGTTCTTC. This codes for CASSSLTGSSYNEQFF.

In this sample, this clonotype turned up a few times. The rearrangement uses TRBV6-6 and TRBJ1-2; 7 nucleotides line up with TRBD1. Germline V gives CDR1 MNHNY, CDR2 SVGAGI (reference sequence). With V trimmed by 2 bases and J by 7 bases, 7 bases remained unmatched. The length of the CDR3 is 14 residues. Here the CDR3 reads CASSYPEGAGGYTF. In nucleotides, the CDR3 is TGTGCCAGCAGTTACCCCGAGGGGGCGGGTGGCTACACCTTC.

The sample holds a few counts of this clonotype. V gene TRBV20-1 combines with J gene TRBJ2-5; a possible D gene is TRBD2 (5 bases). The CDR3 is made up of 16 amino acids. CDR1 is DFQATT, CDR2 SNEGSKA, per germline (reference sequence). Trimming left V 4 bases short and J 5 bases short, with 23 bases between. CDR3 region: CSAILSVGLSGETQYF. The CDR3 nucleotides are TGCAGTGCTATTCTGAGCGTGGGGTTATCGGGGGAGACCCAGTACTTC.

This clonotype appeared a few times. The rearrangement uses TRBV18 and TRBJ2-1; D is unresolved. The V end was cut by 4 bases, the J end by 4 bases, with 11 bases between. The V gene's germline CDR1 is KGHSH and CDR2 LQKENI. The CDR3 has 14 amino acids. CDR3: CASSQLDLYNEQFF. The CDR3 nucleotides read TGTGCCAGCTCACAACTGGACCTATACAATGAGCAGTTCTTC.

This clonotype was seen at least ten times. The V gene is TRBV19, the J gene TRBJ1-5, with TRBD1 matching 8 bases. Germline V gene sequence: CDR1 LNHDA, CDR2 SQIVND (reference sequence). CDR3 size: 15 residues. With V trimmed by 8 bases and J by 2 bases, 8 bases remained unmatched. CDR3 loop: CASAPGGVRNQPQHF. The CDR3 DNA follows: TGTGCCAGTGCCCCAGGGGGCGTTCGCAATCAGCCCCAGCATTTT.

The sample holds many counts of this clonotype. The chain is built from TRBV7-6 and TRBJ2-5; D is uncertain. V lost 1 base and J lost 2, with 11 bases in between. From germline, CDR1 is SGHVS and CDR2 FNYEAQ. The CDR3 loop spans 15 amino acids. CDR3 nucleotide sequence: TGTGCCAGCAGCTTAGTGTGGGCAGCACAAGAGACCCAGTACTTC. It encodes CASSLVWAAQETQYF.

A few counts support this clonotype. The chain carries TRBV4-3 and TRBJ2-1; D is undetermined. The germline V gene has CDR1 LGHNA and CDR2 YSLEER. The CDR3 sequence is 9 residues long. The CDR3 protein is CALSNEQFF. The CDR3 nucleotides read TGCGCTCTTAGCAATGAGCAGTTCTTC.

The chain is built from TRBV4-3 and TRBJ2-3; D may correspond to TRBD1 or TRBD2 (6 bases each). V was clipped by 0 bases and J by 7 bases, with 17 bases between them. Germline CDR1 reads LGHNA; CDR2 reads YSLEER. The CDR3 runs 16 residues. The CDR3 here is CASSQEQGLLGNTQYF. The CDR3 bases are TGCGCCAGCAGCCAAGAACAGGGACTTCTAGGAAATACGCAGTATTTT.

This clonotype was seen only a few times. The V call is TRBV4-3, the J call TRBJ1-1, with D uncertain. There are 15 residues in the CDR3. V was shortened by 1 base and J by 3 bases, with 12 bases between the two germline ends. From germline, CDR1 is LGHNA and CDR2 YSLEER. The CDR3, as DNA: TGCGCCAGCAGCCAAGTGCTTCACGAGGACACTGAAGCTTTCTTT. Translation: CASSQVLHEDTEAFF.

This chain joins TRBV5-4 and TRBJ2-2; TRBD2 matches 9 bases. The CDR3 is 15 amino acids. The J segment lost 4 bases and the V segment lost 4 bases, leaving 5 bases of the junction unmatched. The V gene's germline CDR1 is SGHNT and CDR2 YYREEE (reference sequence). Written as DNA, the CDR3 is TGTGCCAGCAGCAAAAGCGGGGGGTCCACCGGGGAGCTGTTTTTT. Translating it yields CASSKSGGSTGELFF.

This chain connects TRBV12-3 or TRBV12-4 to TRBJ2-5, with 7 positions matching TRBD2. The V gene end was trimmed by 5 bases and the J gene end by 5 bases; junction bases not matched to a gene: 11. This CDR3 comprises 15 residues. Written as DNA, the CDR3 is TGTGCCAGCAGTACCTGGGGGGGGTCGGGGGAGACCCAGTACTTC. It specifies CASSTWGGSGETQYF.

This clonotype was found many times. The gene calls are TRBV9 and TRBJ2-3, with 10 bases matching TRBD2. Per germline, CDR1 SGDLS and CDR2 YYNGEE. The CDR3 has 13 amino acids. V lost 5 bases, J lost 4 bases, and 1 base stayed unmatched. The CDR3 DNA reads as TGTGCCAGCAGTAGCGGGGGGCCAGATACGCAGTATTTT. It yields the protein CASSSGGPDTQYF.

This clonotype has more than one count but fewer than ten. CDR3 DNA: TGTGCCAGCAGCTCTAGGGGGACTAGCGGCACAGATACGCAGTATTTT. Protein sequence: CASSSRGTSGTDTQYF. The V call is TRBV7-2, the J call TRBJ2-3, with TRBD2 matching 10 bases. CDR1 is SGHTA, CDR2 FQGNSA, per germline. J was trimmed by 1 base and V by 4 bases; bases with no gene match: 5. The CDR3 is 16 amino acids.

This clonotype was observed many times. The chain employs TRBV4-3 and TRBJ1-1, with 7 bases matching TRBD1. This CDR3 has 14 residues. The germline V gene encodes CDR1 LGHNA and CDR2 YSLEER. J was trimmed by 6 bases and V by 1 base; bases with no gene match: 5. As DNA, the CDR3 is TGCGCCAGCAGCCAAGGACAGGGAAGGTCTGAAGCTTTCTTT. Protein sequence: CASSQGQGRSEAFF.

This sequence joins TRBV28 and TRBJ2-6; tentative D call: TRBD2 (7 bases). From germline, CDR1 is MDHEN and CDR2 SYDVKM. Trimming took 3 bases from V and 2 from J, leaving 8 bases between them. The CDR3 sequence is 15 residues long. DNA for the CDR3: TGTGCCAGCAGTTTGGGGGGGCCTGGGGCCAACGTCCTGACTTTC. As protein: CASSLGGPGANVLTF.

This clonotype was detected a few times. The chain joins TRBV9 to TRBJ2-7; D unclear. The V and J ends lost 0 bases and 1 base respectively, with 14 bases between them. The germline CDR1 and CDR2 sequences are SGDLS and YYNGEE. This CDR3 is 16 amino acids long. The CDR3 region is CASSVVSSPKSYEQYV. The CDR3 region has the DNA TGTGCCAGCAGCGTAGTTTCGAGTCCCAAATCCTACGAGCAGTACGTC.

The CDR3 coding sequence is TGTGCCAGCAGCCAGGGGGTTTGGCCACCTGGAAACACCATATATTTT. Its translation: CASSQGVWPPGNTIYF. The rearrangement joins TRBV2 to TRBJ1-3, with TRBD1 matching over 7 bases. Germline assignment: CDR1 SNHLY and CDR2 FYNNEI. J lost 2 bases, V lost 6 bases, and 10 bases had no gene match. The CDR3 sequence is 16 residues long.